The present T cell receptor (beta chain) was sequenced within a study of OX40 agonist ivuxolimab in advanced cancers. On the study more broadly: The mean age was around 56 years, ranging from roughly 23 to 80, with 65% to 90% of participants male.

The CDR3 is 16 residues long. CDR1 and CDR2 (germline): SNHLY, FYNNEI. J was trimmed by 8 bases and V by 3 bases; bases with no gene match: 13. Only in-frame clones appear in the TCRdb table, and some are missing; sequencing was by immunoSEQ multiplex PCR. Among tens of thousands of clones listed, around 81% were seen once. The TCR originated in an adult with an advanced solid tumor such as melanoma, head and neck, liver or kidney cancer. The V gene is TRBV2, the J gene TRBJ2-1; 7 nucleotides agree with TRBD2. The material sequenced was CD4+ or CD8+ T cells sorted from blood, taken in a trial of the OX40 agonist ivuxolimab. This chain's CDR3 is CASSDLWLADGDEQFF. The CDR3 coding sequence is TGTGCCAGCAGTGATTTGTGGCTAGCGGACGGGGATGAGCAGTTCTTC.